What follows are 30 T cell receptor beta chains derived from one specimen sequenced in a study of T cells in Graves' hyperthyroidism and ophthalmopathy. Amplification targeted TCR beta CDR3 regions from RNA transcripts. When the TCR CDR3 underwent first-round RT-PCR, the HTBI primer set was used. TCRdb reanalysed the multiplex PCR reads using MiXCR and keeps one entry per CDR3 protein. The sample includes about 560,000 distinct CDR3 sequences, 14% of them seen just once. Sequencing used blood. These TCRs come from a woman in her forties with Graves' hyperthyroidism.

This chain uses TRBV24-1 with TRBJ2-2; the match to TRBD1 covers 9 bases. V was pared by 4 bases and J by 4 bases, with 6 bases of the junction left unmatched. There are 16 residues in the CDR3. The germline V gene has CDR1 KGHDR and CDR2 SFDVKD. CDR3 sequence reads: CATSDWGQGPTGELFF. CDR3 DNA: TGTGCCACCAGTGACTGGGGACAGGGCCCCACCGGGGAGCTGTTTTTT.

This clonotype was picked up a small number of times. This rearrangement joins TRBV5-1 to TRBJ2-7, with D uncertain. The CDR3 spans 15 residues. Germline V CDR1 and CDR2: SGHRS, YFSETQ. Trimming stripped 0 bases from V and 1 base from J, with 11 bases between. CDR3 in amino acids: CASSLDPARSYEQYF. CDR3 coding DNA: TGCGCCAGCAGCTTGGACCCAGCTCGATCCTACGAGCAGTACTTC.

This chain uses TRBV19 with TRBJ2-1; D tentatively reads TRBD1 or TRBD2 (5 bases each). CDR1 is LNHDA, CDR2 SQIVND, per germline (reference sequence). This CDR3 spans 13 amino acids. V was shortened by 5 bases and J by 6 bases, with 11 bases between the two germline ends. Written as DNA, the CDR3 is TGTGCCAGTAGTCGCCGGGGCCGCAATGAGCAGTTCTTC. It yields the protein CASSRRGRNEQFF.

Many counts were recorded for this clonotype. The genes are TRBV18 and TRBJ2-7; D unresolved. CDR3 length equals 12 residues. Per the germline V gene, CDR1 is KGHSH and CDR2 is LQKENI. Trimming cost V 4 bases and J 3 bases, with 7 bases left between them. CDR3 region: CASSQLGYEQYF. The CDR3 DNA reads TGTGCCAGCTCACAACTGGGCTACGAGCAGTACTTC. The complete variable domain, with remaining parts taken from reference TRBV18 and TRBJ2-7, reads NAGVMQNPRHLVRRRGQEARLRCSPMKGHSHVYWYRQLPEEGLKFMVYLQKENIIDESGMPKERFSAEFPKEGPSILRIQQVVRGDSAAYFCASSQLGYEQYFGPGTRLTVT.

Turning to this clonotype: With a much larger clone just one base away, this may be a read error. The V and J genes are TRBV6-1 and TRBJ1-5, with D uncertain. V was shortened by 1 base and J by 6 bases, with 4 bases between the two germline ends. Germline-derived CDR1 and CDR2 are MNHNS and SASEGT. The CDR3 is 12 amino acids. DNA of the CDR3: TGTGCCAGCAGTGAAGGGGTTCAGCCCCAGCATTTT. Translation gives CASSEGVQPQHF.

V gene TRBV10-3 combines with J gene TRBJ1-2; 10 nucleotides line up with TRBD1. This CDR3 spans 13 amino acids. The J segment lost 4 bases and the V segment lost 10 bases, leaving 6 bases of the junction unmatched. CDR1 and CDR2 (germline): ENHRY, SYGVKD. CDR3 DNA: TGTGCCACCGAGGACAGGGGGGCCTATGGCTACACCTTC. Translating gives CATEDRGAYGYTF.

In this sample, this clonotype turned up many times. The gene calls are TRBV12-3 or TRBV12-4 and TRBJ1-1, with 7 bases identical to TRBD1. CDR3 length: 12 amino acids. Losses at the gene ends were 3 bases for V and 10 bases for J; bases not matched to a gene: 5. The CDR3 DNA reads TGTGCCAGCAGTTTGGTAGGGGGCGCAGCTTTCTTT. Amino acids: CASSLVGGAAFF.

V usage is TRBV10-3 and J usage is TRBJ1-2, with a weak D call TRBD1 (6 bases). The CDR3 covers 13 residues. CDR1 and CDR2 (germline): ENHRY, SYGVKD. With 10 bases removed from V and 1 base from J, the gap between germline ends came to 13 bases. The CDR3 here is CASQMDSNYGYTF. DNA for the CDR3: TGTGCCAGCCAAATGGACAGTAACTATGGCTACACCTTC.

The V gene is TRBV19, the J gene TRBJ1-5, with D hard to call. Trimming took off 4 bases at V and 0 bases at J, with 10 bases between the two ends. Germline V gene lookup returns CDR1 LNHDA and CDR2 SQIVND (reference sequence). The CDR3 extends over 15 amino acids. The CDR3 is CASSTDSPSNQPQHF. The CDR3 coding sequence is TGTGCCAGTAGTACCGATTCACCTAGCAATCAGCCCCAGCATTTT.

The CDR3 reads CASSSGRTYWDSPLHF. The DNA of the CDR3 is TGTGCCAGCAGCTCGGGGAGAACTTACTGGGATTCACCCCTCCACTTT. The chain links TRBV13 to TRBJ1-6; D is undetermined. Per the germline V gene, CDR1 is PRHDT and CDR2 is FYEKMQ (reference sequence). This CDR3 is 16 amino acids long. V shed 4 bases and J shed 8 bases, with 18 bases lying between them.

This clonotype was seen a handful of times. The CDR3 region has the DNA TGCGCCAGCAGCCAAGATACCAGGATCGTTGAAGCTTTCTTT. Translation: CASSQDTRIVEAFF. The V call is TRBV4-1, the J call TRBJ1-1; the D is unclear. The CDR3 length is 14 residues. Trimming removed 0 bases from V and 7 bases from J, with 12 bases in between. In germline, CDR1 is MGHRA, CDR2 YSYEKL.

Many counts were recorded for this clonotype. The gene calls are TRBV20-1 and TRBJ1-2; 7 bases match TRBD1. The V gene's germline CDR1 is DFQATT and CDR2 SNEGSKA (reference sequence). The CDR3 totals 16 residues. Germline trimming cut 0 bases from V and 4 bases from J; bases unmatched to any gene: 11. The chain's CDR3 is CSARDSTGTSFYGYTF. DNA for the CDR3: TGCAGTGCTAGAGACTCGACAGGGACCTCATTCTATGGCTACACCTTC.

This clonotype was recorded many times. CDR3 nucleotide sequence: TGTGCCAGCAGCACTAGCGTGGCATCAGATACGCAGTATTTT. Its protein product is CASSTSVASDTQYF. V is TRBV7-2 and J is TRBJ2-3, with 7 bases aligning to TRBD2. J gave up 4 bases and V 5 bases, and 6 bases lay outside the gene matches. The germline gives CDR1 SGHTA, CDR2 FQGNSA. The CDR3 sequence is 14 residues long.

CDR3 loop: CASSFDRGQTNTEAFF. Written as DNA, the CDR3 is TGTGCCAGCAGCTTTGACAGGGGGCAGACGAACACTGAAGCTTTCTTT. The chain combines TRBV5-6 with TRBJ1-1; TRBD1 matches 10 bases. The CDR3 has 16 residues. V gave up 2 bases and J gave up 1 base; unmatched junction bases: 5. From germline, CDR1 is SGHDT and CDR2 YYEEEE.

This clonotype was picked up a small number of times. The chain employs TRBV29-1 and TRBJ2-7, with TRBD1 matching 9 bases. CDR1 and CDR2 from the germline V gene are SQVTM and ANQGSEA. The V and J ends lost 3 bases and 2 bases, in that order; junction bases with no gene match: 11. The length of the CDR3 is 16 residues. The CDR3 DNA reads TGCAGCGTTGAGAGATCGACAGGGGGTCCCCCCTACGAGCAGTACTTC. Encoded protein: CSVERSTGGPPYEQYF.

This clonotype was picked up a small number of times. The genes are TRBV28 and TRBJ1-5, with no clear D. V was trimmed by 2 bases and J by 1 base, leaving 12 bases between them. The germline V gene has CDR1 MDHEN and CDR2 SYDVKM. The CDR3 has 16 residues. The chain's CDR3 is CASSLPPRGSNQPQHF. The CDR3 DNA reads as TGTGCCAGCAGTTTACCTCCCCGAGGCAGCAATCAGCCCCAGCATTTT.

This rearrangement joins TRBV5-4 to TRBJ1-2; no clear D. V lost 4 bases and J lost 5, with 18 bases in between. Germline V gene data show CDR1 as SGHNT and CDR2 as YYREEE (reference sequence). The CDR3 runs to 15 residues. CDR3 sequence: CASSLSRMKEYGYTF. The CDR3 DNA sequence: TGTGCCAGCAGCCTAAGCCGGATGAAAGAATATGGCTACACCTTC.

This clonotype was observed many times. This CDR3 is CASSQGGYTGNTIYF. The CDR3 nucleotides are TGTGCCAGCAGCCAAGGGGGGTATACTGGAAACACCATATATTTT. The chain links TRBV3-1 to TRBJ1-3; TRBD1 is a possible D gene (5 bases). The CDR3 is made up of 15 amino acids. The germline V gene encodes CDR1 LGHDT and CDR2 YNNKEL (reference sequence). Deletions cut 1 base from V and 2 bases from J, with 9 bases between. The full variable domain, completed using reference TRBV3-1 and TRBJ1-3, is DTAVSQTPKYLVTQMGNDKSIKCEQNLGHDTMYWYKQDSKKFLKIMFSYNNKELIINETVPNRFSPKSPDKAHLNLHINSLELGDSAVYFCASSQGGYTGNTIYFGEGSWLTVV.

This clonotype was counted ten times or more. V gene TRBV19 combines with J gene TRBJ2-7; no clear D. The germline V gene has CDR1 LNHDA and CDR2 SQIVND (reference sequence). V was pared by 3 bases and J by 8 bases, with 8 bases between. The CDR3 sequence is 11 residues long. The chain's CDR3 is CASSITGQQYF. CDR3 nucleotides: TGTGCCAGTAGTATCACCGGTCAGCAGTACTTC.

The V call is TRBV5-4, the J call TRBJ2-1; D is unresolved. CDR3 length equals 13 residues. Trimming removed 1 base at V and 4 bases at J, with 6 bases between. Germline loops: CDR1 SGHNT, CDR2 YYREEE (reference sequence). CDR3 DNA sequence: TGTGCCAGCAGCTTGCCAGGTTACAATGAGCAGTTCTTC. Translating it yields CASSLPGYNEQFF.

This clonotype was counted only a few times. The gene calls are TRBV7-9 and TRBJ1-2; 10 bases agree with TRBD1. Unmatched junction bases numbered 12, after V lost 5 bases and J lost 0 bases. From germline, CDR1 is SEHNR and CDR2 FQNEAQ (reference sequence). The CDR3 covers 18 residues. CDR3 sequence reads: CASSGRDRGNWANYGYTF. The DNA for the CDR3 is TGTGCCAGCAGCGGTAGGGACAGGGGAAATTGGGCTAACTATGGCTACACCTTC.

This clonotype was seen at least ten times. V gene TRBV28 combines with J gene TRBJ2-7, with 11 positions matching TRBD2. Per the germline V gene, CDR1 is MDHEN and CDR2 is SYDVKM. The J segment lost 3 bases and the V segment lost 4 bases, leaving 14 bases of the junction unmatched. The CDR3 loop spans 18 amino acids. The CDR3 loop reads CASSSPYLASGRIYEQYF. The CDR3 coding sequence is TGTGCCAGCAGTTCCCCATATTTAGCTAGCGGGAGGATCTACGAGCAGTACTTC.

This rearrangement joins TRBV4-1 to TRBJ2-7; D not certain. V lost 0 bases and J lost 0, with 12 bases in between. Germline loops: CDR1 MGHRA, CDR2 YSYEKL. The CDR3 runs 16 residues. DNA of the CDR3: TGCGCCAGCAGCCAAGAGCCAATTGAGAGCTCCTACGAGCAGTACTTC. Protein sequence: CASSQEPIESSYEQYF.

This clonotype came up many times. The rearrangement links TRBV6-1 to TRBJ2-5; D is possibly TRBD1 (5 bases). This CDR3 region has 15 residues. Germline values: CDR1 MNHNS, CDR2 SASEGT. With 7 bases removed from V and 3 bases from J, the gap between germline ends came to 18 bases. The CDR3 bases are TGTGCCAGCATCGAAAGGGGCGGAAGAGAAGAGACCCAGTACTTC. The encoded protein is CASIERGGREETQYF.

This clonotype was counted ten times or more. The chain links TRBV3-1 to TRBJ2-1; D is undetermined. The V and J ends lost 0 bases and 7 bases respectively, with 7 bases between them. Germline V gene sequence: CDR1 LGHDT, CDR2 YNNKEL (reference sequence). CDR3 length: 13 residues. In DNA form, the CDR3 reads TGTGCCAGCAGCCAAGATCCTTCGAATGAGCAGTTCTTC. As protein: CASSQDPSNEQFF.

Many counts were recorded for this clonotype. The rearrangement joins TRBV11-1 to TRBJ2-1; 10 bases align to TRBD2. The J segment lost 3 bases and the V segment lost 5 bases, leaving 4 bases of the junction unmatched. CDR1 SGHAT and CDR2 FQDESV come from the germline V gene (reference sequence). This CDR3 comprises 15 residues. The DNA of the CDR3 is TGTGCCAGCAGCCGGACTAGCGGACACTACAATGAGCAGTTCTTC. Encoded protein: CASSRTSGHYNEQFF.

This clonotype was picked up a small number of times. As DNA, the CDR3 is TGCAGTGTACCGGGGACCATGAACACTGAAGCTTTCTTT. Translating gives CSVPGTMNTEAFF. The chain joins TRBV20-1 to TRBJ1-1; D perhaps matches TRBD1 (5 bases). The V and J ends lost 7 bases and 0 bases respectively, with 12 bases between them. The CDR3 spans 13 residues. Germline V gives CDR1 DFQATT, CDR2 SNEGSKA (reference sequence).

This clonotype showed up just a few times. The chain carries TRBV20-1 and TRBJ2-7, with no clear D. The CDR3 runs 12 residues. Germline V gene data show CDR1 as DFQATT and CDR2 as SNEGSKA (reference sequence). The V end was cut by 8 bases, the J end by 1 base, with 12 bases between. The CDR3 bases are TGCAGTACCCGAACTGAATCCTACGAGCAGTACTTC. Protein product: CSTRTESYEQYF.

This clonotype was seen repeatedly, ten times or more. This chain links TRBV6-2 or TRBV6-3 with TRBJ2-7, with 8 nucleotides matching TRBD1. Germline CDR1 reads MNHEY; CDR2 reads SVGEGT. V shed 1 base and J 1 base; nucleotides not matched to a gene: 6. This CDR3 comprises 16 residues. The CDR3 loop is CASSYYPGQGSYEQYF. Here the CDR3 DNA reads TGTGCCAGCAGTTACTATCCTGGACAGGGTTCCTACGAGCAGTACTTC.

This clonotype was recorded at least ten times. This chain joins TRBV20-1 and TRBJ2-3, with 7 bases fitting TRBD2. The CDR3 spans 14 residues. With 4 bases clipped from V and 1 base from J, the junction kept 5 bases outside the gene matches. The V gene's germline CDR1 is DFQATT and CDR2 SNEGSKA (reference sequence). The CDR3 region has the DNA TGCAGTGCTAAAGCTAGCGGTCGCACAGATACGCAGTATTTT. Its protein product is CSAKASGRTDTQYF.